Presented here are 27 T cell receptor beta chains from one specimen sequenced in a study of shared clonotypes between healthy human individuals. Naive CD8 cells comprised CD45RO-negative, CCR7-positively selected cells, excluding terminally differentiated effector memory CD45RA+ cells. Generated by immunoSEQ multiplex PCR, the TCRdb table keeps only in-frame clones and is missing some. The sample has about 2.1 million clones, around 95% seen once. The sample consisted of naive CD8+ T cells from PBMCs. These receptors all come from a man aged 18 to 29 in good health. Some clones in this sample may be carry-over from other donors' samples.

The J gene is TRBJ2-1, the V gene TRBV4-1; the match to TRBD2 covers 11 bases. After removal of 3 bases from V and 6 bases from J, the junction contained 4 bases not matched to a gene. Looked up from germline, CDR1 is MGHRA and CDR2 is YSYEKL. The CDR3 is 15 amino acids. CDR3 nucleotides: TGCGCCAGCAGCCATGGGACTAGCGGAAGCAATGAGCAGTTCTTC. It specifies CASSHGTSGSNEQFF.

This clone was detected only once. The chain recombines TRBV5-1 with TRBJ2-7, with D uncertain. V was shortened by 5 bases and J by 1 base, with 7 bases between the two germline ends. CDR1 and CDR2 from the germline V gene are SGHRS and YFSETQ. The length of the CDR3 is 12 residues. The CDR3 nucleotides are TGCGCCAGCAGGGACGGTTCCTACGAGCAGTACTTC. This gives the protein CASRDGSYEQYF.

The J gene is TRBJ2-2, the V gene TRBV6-5, with 8 positions matching TRBD2. The germline V gene encodes CDR1 MNHEY and CDR2 SVGAGI. CDR3 size: 15 residues. V shed 6 bases and J 7 bases; nucleotides not matched to a gene: 10. CDR3 nucleotide sequence: TGTGCCAGCAGCCATTCCGGGACTAGAGTCGGGGAGCTGTTTTTT. Amino acids: CASSHSGTRVGELFF.

This clone occurred once. The chain carries TRBV7-2 and TRBJ2-1, with TRBD2 matching over 12 bases. The CDR3 length is 15 residues. Germline V gene lookup returns CDR1 SGHTA and CDR2 FQGNSA. Trimming removed 2 bases from V and 10 bases from J; junction bases left unmatched: 6. CDR3: CASSLSTSGSVEQFF. CDR3 DNA sequence: TGTGCCAGCAGCTTATCGACTAGCGGGAGCGTGGAGCAGTTCTTC.

The chain joins TRBV19 to TRBJ1-2; TRBD1 might be the D (6 bases). V was shortened by 7 bases and J by 4 bases, with 13 bases between the two germline ends. CDR1 is LNHDA, CDR2 SQIVND, per germline (reference sequence). The CDR3 contains 13 residues. The CDR3 sequence is CASTQGTGYGYTF. CDR3 in DNA: TGTGCCAGTACCCAGGGGACCGGCTATGGCTACACCTTC.

The chain uses TRBV7-9 and TRBJ2-1, with 10 nucleotides matching TRBD2. This CDR3 has 16 amino acids. Per the germline V gene, CDR1 is SEHNR and CDR2 is FQNEAQ (reference sequence). J gave up 5 bases and V 2 bases, and 6 bases lay outside the gene matches. The CDR3 sequence: CASSLLTSGTHNEQFF. The CDR3 DNA is TGTGCCAGCAGCTTATTAACTAGCGGGACCCACAATGAGCAGTTCTTC.

The V and J genes are TRBV5-4 and TRBJ1-2; D not certain. The V end was cut by 1 base, the J end by 7 bases, with 17 bases between. Germline V gene lookup returns CDR1 SGHNT and CDR2 YYREEE (reference sequence). The CDR3 covers 15 residues. The CDR3, as DNA: TGTGCCAGCAGCTTGTGGCAAACCGGCACCCCTGGCTACACCTTC. Translation: CASSLWQTGTPGYTF.

The rearrangement joins TRBV11-2 to TRBJ1-6, with 7 bases identical to TRBD1. In germline, CDR1 is SGHAT, CDR2 FQNNGV. The CDR3 has 16 residues. With 5 bases clipped from V and 7 bases from J, the junction kept 11 bases outside the gene matches. This chain's CDR3 is CASSTSSGGGNSPLHF. The DNA for the CDR3 is TGTGCCAGCAGCACTTCGTCAGGGGGAGGAAATTCACCCCTCCACTTT.

The table lists this clone with a few counts. The same CDR3 arises from other DNA sequences in this sample as well. The rearrangement joins TRBV28 to TRBJ2-2; D is ambiguous. V lost 1 base and J lost 6, with 3 bases in between. The germline gives CDR1 MDHEN, CDR2 SYDVKM. The CDR3 runs to 12 residues. CDR3 sequence: CASSLSAGELFF. Written as DNA, the CDR3 is TGTGCCAGCAGTTTATCGGCCGGGGAGCTGTTTTTT. Drawing the rest from reference TRBV28 and TRBJ2-2, the complete variable domain is DVKVTQSSRYLVKRTGEKVFLECVQDMDHENMFWYRQDPGLGLRLIYFSYDVKMKEKGDIPEGYSVSREKKERFSLILESASTNQTSMYLCASSLSAGELFFGEGSRLTVL.

This chain uses TRBV2 with TRBJ2-4; D uncertain. The CDR3 length is 14 residues. CDR1 is SNHLY, CDR2 FYNNEI, per germline. The germline V and J ends were trimmed by 3 bases and 1 base, with 7 bases remaining between them. Here the CDR3 reads CASSEKTAKNIQYF. The CDR3 nucleotides read TGTGCCAGCAGTGAGAAAACCGCCAAAAACATTCAGTACTTC.

The rearrangement links TRBV28 to TRBJ2-5; maybe TRBD1 (6 bases). Trimming took off 7 bases at V and 4 bases at J, with 19 bases between the two ends. The CDR3 contains 15 residues. Germline lookup yields CDR1 MDHEN and CDR2 SYDVKM. The CDR3 here is CASKQQGIPPETQYF. The CDR3, as DNA: TGTGCCAGCAAGCAACAGGGAATCCCCCCAGAGACCCAGTACTTC. Supplemented by reference TRBV28 and TRBJ2-5, the full variable domain reads DVKVTQSSRYLVKRTGEKVFLECVQDMDHENMFWYRQDPGLGLRLIYFSYDVKMKEKGDIPEGYSVSREKKERFSLILESASTNQTSMYLCASKQQGIPPETQYFGPGTRLLVL.

The V and J genes are TRBV7-9 and TRBJ2-1; the D gene could be TRBD1 or TRBD2 (7 bases each). CDR3 length: 15 residues. Germline V lookup: CDR1 SEHNR, CDR2 FQNEAQ (reference sequence). The germline V and J ends were trimmed by 2 bases and 5 bases, with 13 bases remaining between them. The CDR3 DNA sequence: TGTGCCAGCAGCTTACTCCAGGGGGGGCACAATGAGCAGTTCTTC. It encodes CASSLLQGGHNEQFF.

J is TRBJ2-7 and V is TRBV27; the D gene is possibly TRBD2 (6 bases). This CDR3 has 16 amino acids. The ends were cut back, 0 bases at V and 0 bases at J, with 12 bases in the middle. CDR1 MNHEY and CDR2 SMNVEV come from the germline V gene (reference sequence). This CDR3 reads CASSLSYGTSSYEQYF. The DNA of the CDR3 is TGTGCCAGCAGTTTATCGTACGGGACTTCCTCCTACGAGCAGTACTTC.

This chain connects TRBV28 to TRBJ2-2, with TRBD2 matching 8 bases. Per the germline V gene, CDR1 is MDHEN and CDR2 is SYDVKM. Trimming cost V 2 bases and J 7 bases; bases outside gene matches: 6. This CDR3 contains 15 residues. The CDR3 spells CASSLAGGEIGELFF. DNA of the CDR3: TGTGCCAGCAGTTTAGCGGGGGGCGAAATCGGGGAGCTGTTTTTT.

The chain joins TRBV5-1 to TRBJ2-7, with 9 bases matching TRBD2. With V trimmed by 2 bases and J by 6 bases, 9 bases remained unmatched. CDR1 SGHRS and CDR2 YFSETQ come from the germline V gene. CDR3 length equals 15 residues. CDR3 coding DNA: TGCGCCAGCAGCTTCGTAGCGGGAGAACTGTCCGAGCAGTACTTC. It is translated as CASSFVAGELSEQYF.

The chain employs TRBV7-8 and TRBJ2-1; 7 nucleotides align to TRBD2. Germline V CDR1 and CDR2: SGHVS, FQNEAQ. The CDR3 covers 17 residues. The junction had 14 bases not matched to a gene; V was cut back by 5 bases and J by 4 bases. DNA of the CDR3: TGTGCCAGCAGCGGAAGTCGCGGGAGTAGGATTTACAATGAGCAGTTCTTC. Amino acids: CASSGSRGSRIYNEQFF.

J is TRBJ2-5 and V is TRBV7-9; no clear D gene. CDR3 length: 15 amino acids. Germline V gives CDR1 SEHNR, CDR2 FQNEAQ (reference sequence). Trimming shortened V by 4 bases and J by 2 bases, and 14 bases separated the two germline ends. CDR3 coding DNA: TGTGCCAGCAGCTCCCGTATCGAAACTCAAGAGACCCAGTACTTC. It codes for CASSSRIETQETQYF.

CDR3 amino acids: CASSLNIGDRNTEAFF. The CDR3 coding sequence is TGTGCCAGCAGTTTGAACATCGGGGACCGGAACACTGAAGCTTTCTTT. The chain has TRBV27 and TRBJ1-1; D may be TRBD1 (5 bases). The V and J ends lost 3 bases and 1 base respectively, with 15 bases between them. Germline values: CDR1 MNHEY, CDR2 SMNVEV (reference sequence). The CDR3 is 16 residues long.

V is TRBV7-6 and J is TRBJ1-1; D remains ambiguous. Per germline, CDR1 SGHVS and CDR2 FNYEAQ. The CDR3 covers 13 residues. Trimming removed 1 base from V and 2 bases from J, with 5 bases in between. The CDR3 coding sequence is TGTGCCAGCAGCTTAGAGACTAACACTGAAGCTTTCTTT. Translated, it gives CASSLETNTEAFF.

This rearrangement joins TRBV7-3 to TRBJ2-3; 7 bases are a match to TRBD1. The CDR3 has 15 amino acids. The ends lost 5 bases at V and 4 bases at J; junction bases unmatched: 9. Germline CDR1 SGHTA, CDR2 FQGTGA. CDR3 sequence reads: CASSQGGLHSDTQYF. The CDR3 DNA follows: TGTGCCAGCAGCCAAGGGGGCCTGCACTCAGATACGCAGTATTTT.

V usage is TRBV9 and J usage is TRBJ2-2; 7 nucleotides match TRBD1. The CDR3 runs to 16 residues. From germline, CDR1 is SGDLS and CDR2 YYNGEE. The junction had 5 bases not matched to a gene; V was cut back by 3 bases and J by 0 bases. The CDR3 sequence: CASSAGQVANTGELFF. The CDR3, as DNA: TGTGCCAGCAGCGCCGGACAGGTAGCGAACACCGGGGAGCTGTTTTTT. The whole variable domain, remainder taken from reference TRBV9 and TRBJ2-2, is DSGVTQTPKHLITATGQRVTLRCSPRSGDLSVYWYQQSLDQGLQFLIQYYNGEERAKGNILERFSAQQFPDLHSELNLSSLELGDSALYFCASSAGQVANTGELFFGEGSRLTVL.

The chain employs TRBV5-1 and TRBJ2-1; the match to TRBD2 covers 13 bases. The CDR3 runs to 17 residues. The trim removed 3 bases at V and 3 bases at J, leaving 6 bases unmatched. The germline gives CDR1 SGHRS, CDR2 YFSETQ. Here the CDR3 reads CASSSGLAGVGYNEQFF. Here the CDR3 DNA reads TGCGCCAGCAGCTCAGGACTAGCGGGAGTCGGCTACAATGAGCAGTTCTTC. Full variable domain (missing parts from reference TRBV5-1 and TRBJ2-1): KAGVTQTPRYLIKTRGQQVTLSCSPISGHRSVSWYQQTPGQGLQFLFEYFSETQRNKGNFPGRFSGRQFSNSRSEMNVSTLELGDSALYLCASSSGLAGVGYNEQFFGPGTRLTVL.

The chain has TRBV30 and TRBJ1-2; 7 nucleotides align to TRBD1. The CDR3 has 13 residues. V lost 2 bases to trimming and J lost 4 bases; unmatched junction nucleotides: 4. Per the germline V gene, CDR1 is GTSNPN and CDR2 is SVGIG (reference sequence). CDR3 nucleotides: TGTGCCTGGAGTCGGACAGGAGGCTATGGCTACACCTTC. Protein sequence: CAWSRTGGYGYTF.

The CDR3 nucleotides are TGTGCCACCAGCAGAGATCCGCCTGCTAGCGGTTTAACCTCTAGCACAGATACGCAGTATTTT. It yields the protein CATSRDPPASGLTSSTDTQYF. The rearrangement links TRBV15 to TRBJ2-3, with 7 nucleotides matching TRBD2. V gave up 0 bases and J gave up 0 bases; unmatched junction bases: 18. The CDR3 consists of 21 residues. Per the germline V gene, CDR1 is LNHNV and CDR2 is YYDKDF (reference sequence).

The chain links TRBV19 to TRBJ2-7; D may be TRBD2 (6 bases). Germline V gene data show CDR1 as LNHDA and CDR2 as SQIVND (reference sequence). V was shortened by 5 bases and J by 3 bases, with 11 bases between the two germline ends. CDR3 size: 13 residues. CDR3 loop: CASSVLGGYEQYF. CDR3 bases: TGTGCCAGTAGTGTCCTGGGAGGCTACGAGCAGTACTTC. Supplemented by reference TRBV19 and TRBJ2-7, the full variable domain reads DGGITQSPKYLFRKEGQNVTLSCEQNLNHDAMYWYRQDPGQGLRLIYYSQIVNDFQKGDIAEGYSVSREKKESFPLTVTSAQKNPTAFYLCASSVLGGYEQYFGPGTRLTVT.

The chain couples TRBV5-1 to TRBJ1-4; D remains ambiguous. The V gene lost 7 bases and the J gene lost 7 bases, with 29 bases spanning the gap. This CDR3 region has 18 residues. CDR1 is SGHRS and CDR2 is YFSETQ in the germline V gene. The CDR3 loop is CASSLGGASHLSVEKLFF. The DNA of the CDR3 is TGCGCCAGCTCCCTGGGCGGAGCATCCCATTTAAGTGTTGAAAAACTGTTTTTT.

The chain is built from TRBV7-9 and TRBJ2-1; 7 nucleotides agree with TRBD2. V lost 6 bases to trimming and J lost 4 bases; unmatched junction nucleotides: 9. Per germline, CDR1 SEHNR and CDR2 FQNEAQ (reference sequence). CDR3 size: 15 residues. In DNA, the CDR3 is TGTGCCAGCAGGGATCTAGCGGAGCATTACAATGAGCAGTTCTTC. Protein: CASRDLAEHYNEQFF.